This is a list of T cell receptor beta chains from one sample in a study of read filtering for tumor transcriptome and immune sequencing. From the reads, TCRdb called clonotypes with MiXCR, one entry per CDR3 protein. The sample holds fewer than 150,000 distinct CDR3 sequences, 10% to 15% seen once. The specimen sequenced was a population of CD138-negative cells sorted from bone marrow. The source is a donor aged 40 or over with multiple myeloma. Both conserved end residues are part of each CDR3. A D gene is named only where the DNA matches it firmly. Where a row states a size, it is once, few, many or the class of an expanded clone; other rows omit it.

- TRBJ1-1 many TRBV20-1 TGCAGTGCTAGAATTTCATTACAGTTCAACACTGAAGCTTTCTTT CSARISLQFNTEAFF
TRBD1 TRBJ2-2 few TRBV25-1 TGTGCCAGCCAGACAGGGGGGATCGGGGAGCTGTTTTTT CASQTGGIGELFF
- TRBJ2-1 - TRBV6-2/TRBV6-3 TGTGCCAGCAGTCGCGTGGAAGAGCAGTTCTTC CASSRVEEQFF
TRBD1 TRBJ1-1 many TRBV7-3 TGTGCCAGCAGCTTAAGACAGGGGGCTGAAGCTTTCTTT CASSLRQGAEAFF
TRBD2 TRBJ2-5 many TRBV19 TGTGCCAGTAGTCCGGGGGGGCAGGGTGGTCAAGAGACCCAGTACTTC CASSPGGQGGQETQYF
- TRBJ2-6 many TRBV5-1 TGCGCCAGCAGCTTGGCGGGGACCGGGGCCAACGTCCTGACTTTC CASSLAGTGANVLTF
- TRBJ2-1 many TRBV5-1 TGCGCCAGCAGCTTGGCCACCCCACAAAACCAGCAGTTCTTC CASSLATPQNQQFF
- TRBJ1-5 many TRBV28 TGTGCCAGCAGTTTTGGGGGTTGGGGCAATCAGCCCCAGCATTTT CASSFGGWGNQPQHF
- TRBJ2-3 - TRBV9 TGTGCCAGCAGCCCCCGTAGTCGGGAGTCCACAGATACGCAGTATTTT CASSPRSRESTDTQYF
TRBD2 TRBJ2-3 many TRBV29-1 TGCAGCGCGGTTAGCGGGAGGGCAGATACGCAGTATTTT CSAVSGRADTQYF
- TRBJ2-3 many TRBV20-1 TGCAGTGCCGGTTCCACAGATACGCAGTATTTT CSAGSTDTQYF
TRBD1 TRBJ1-2 many TRBV20-1 TGCAGTGCTACCTTGACAGGGGGATCGATCTATGGCTACACCTTC CSATLTGGSIYGYTF
- TRBJ2-2 many TRBV20-1 TGCAGTGCTAGAGGGGGCACCGGGGAGCTGTTTTTT CSARGGTGELFF
- TRBJ1-5 many TRBV28 TGTGCCAGCAGTTTACCGCCTTCACGCCTTGATCAGCCCCAGCATTTT CASSLPPSRLDQPQHF
TRBD1 TRBJ2-1 medium-sized TRBV13 TGTGCCAGCAGCCTTCTACCCGGAACAGGGGTGAATGAGCAGTTCTTC CASSLLPGTGVNEQFF
- TRBJ2-3 - TRBV7-2 TGTGCCAGCGGCGCCAGGGCGGGGCTTAGAGCAGATACGCAGTATTTT CASGARAGLRADTQYF
TRBD1 TRBJ2-5 - TRBV7-2 TGTGCCAGCAGCAGGGGGCTTTGGGAGACCCAGTACTTC CASSRGLWETQYF
TRBD1 TRBJ2-7 many TRBV4-2 TGTGCCAGCAGCCAAGAGGGACAGGGGGCTAAGGACGAGCAGTACTTC CASSQEGQGAKDEQYF
- TRBJ1-1 - TRBV6-5 TGTGCCAGCAGTTATTCGGTGAACACTGAAGCTTTCTTT CASSYSVNTEAFF
- TRBJ2-7 many TRBV6-5 TGTGCCAGCACCGAGGACGGTGCTCATCTAGAGCAGTACTTC CASTEDGAHLEQYF
TRBD2 TRBJ2-1 many TRBV5-1 TGCGCCAGTCGGACTAGCGGGGAATACAATGAGCAGTTCTTC CASRTSGEYNEQFF
TRBD1 TRBJ2-1 many TRBV19 TGTGCCAGTAGTCACGGGGACAGGGAATACAATGAGCAGTTCTTC CASSHGDREYNEQFF